This TCR beta chain was captured by sequencing in a study of blood T cell repertoires in COVID-19 (dated by TCRdb to 2020 to 2022). The study in broad terms: Recovered participants in ImmuneRACE Cohort 3 were defined as having two consecutive negative NP/OP PCR tests, clearance from a healthcare professional, or resolution of symptoms. Samples were obtained from the ongoing ImmuneRACE study (first 160 participants) and from over 1,000 subjects provided by 6 global collaborators. Nearly every sample came with metadata listing a de-identified subject ID, COVID-19 status, age in years and sex. The collaborator samples originated in the United States, Italy and Spain and spanned the acute and convalescent phases of COVID-19. A freely available public database, intended as a resource for researchers studying the immune response to SARS-CoV-2, is where the repertoires were released. Where available, HLA class I and class II types were taken from metadata supplied by the sample provider and were not determined by assay-based typing. Deeply sampled blood TCRbeta repertoires from subjects exposed to, actively infected with, or recovered from COVID-19 were included in the dataset. The material from the prospective study consisted of cDNA or gDNA derived from T cells, B-cell-depleted T cells, or PBMCs.

TCRbeta CDR3 regions were amplified from genomic DNA by means of the immunoSEQ Assay, a bias-controlled multiplex PCR. As for the original processing: Nucleated cell counts per sample were estimated from amplification of reference gene primers within the assay. To quantify the absolute abundance of each unique TCRbeta CDR3 rearrangement, sequence reads were collapsed and filtered. For each sample, productive Simpson clonality was calculated as the square root of Simpson's diversity index over productive rearrangements. In TCRdb, the immuneACCESS table is reduced to in-frame sequences with V and J assigned. These tables do not hold every clone; where another copy was compared, an unresolved V gene accounts for under half, and the others remain unexplained. V, J and clone size reflect that table, while D and trimming were determined from the DNA. For this sample there are 330,000 or so clones; about 87% appear just once. Less than 2.5% of the sample is held by the ten biggest clonotypes.

On the study overall, not on this receptor specifically: How much clinical and demographic metadata was included differed by source and by participant, and the metadata was provided uncurated.

The CDR3 starts with the cysteine, ends with the phenylalanine, and has 14 residues. The CDR3 DNA has 42 bases and is translated from base 1. From the germline V gene, CDR1 is SNHLY and CDR2 is FYNNEI. For this chain, trimming is 3 bases at the V end and 4 bases at the J end, and the number of junction bases without a gene match is 2. Participants in the prospective study were enrolled through a virtual design, were aged roughly 18 to 100 years, and lived in 20 to 30 United States geographic areas. Cohort assignment in the prospective study relied on participant-reported clinical history from a screening survey and a study questionnaire. Each participant in the prospective study had whole blood, serum and a nasopharyngeal or oropharyngeal swab collected by mobile phlebotomists. Prospective study participants could optionally give additional blood draws and questionnaires over an approximately two-month period. Before DNA extraction, prospective study blood samples were shipped either frozen or at room temperature.

Points on this clone: There is no known antigen for this receptor. The record has no base qualities; no much larger clone is one base away.

Recombination linked TRBV2 to TRBJ2-1; 8 junctional bases match TRBD2. This sequence originates from a man aged 35-49 years in a cohort exposed to, infected with or recovered from COVID-19 (not recorded which). Sequenced: PBMCs or T cells enriched from blood (not recorded which). In nucleotide form, the sequence is TGTGCCAGCAGTGAGACTAGCGATTACAATGAGCAGTTCTTC. It translates as CASSETSDYNEQFF.